The rows below give T cell receptor beta chains drawn from one sample of a study of identical twins. TCRdb redid the calling of the 5' RACE reads with MiXCR, one entry per CDR3 protein. This sample has 400,000 to 600,000 distinct CDR3 sequences, with about 22% found just once. The same specimen was also included in a second study, on yellow fever vaccine responses in identical twins.

Material for sequencing was CD4+ T cells sorted from blood. Receptors were obtained from a woman aged 18 to 35 in good health. CDR3s leave out the opening cysteine and the closing phenylalanine or tryptophan. The D gene is left open where the match is weak.

V gene	D gene	J gene	CDR3 protein
TRBV7-9	.	TRBJ1-2	ASSRTLDGMIPYT
TRBV2	TRBD2	TRBJ2-1	ASSEEASGNNEQF
TRBV2	TRBD1	TRBJ2-2	ASSEQGATYTGELF
TRBV20-1	.	TRBJ1-5	SARAQNQPQH
TRBV27	.	TRBJ2-3	ASSLRDSTDTQY
TRBV5-1	TRBD2	TRBJ2-7	ASSLGTSTNVYEQY
TRBV15	.	TRBJ1-1	ATSRAPDTEAF
TRBV5-1	.	TRBJ1-5	ASSYIGGRDQPQH
TRBV7-2	TRBD1	TRBJ2-7	ASRRPGTGYEEQY
TRBV27	.	TRBJ2-2	ASSLLLGGRTGELF